This entry is about one T cell receptor beta chain. This record comes from a study of blood T cell repertoires in COVID-19. CDR3 length: 15 residues. The V segment lost 0 bases and the J segment 5 bases; nucleotides outside the gene matches: 4. CDR1 is SGHTA and CDR2 is FQGNSA in the germline V gene. Libraries were prepared by immunoSEQ multiplex PCR; TCRdb keeps only in-frame clonotypes and omits some of them. The data show 200,000 to 250,000 clones, with around 86% seen just once and just over 3% held by the top ten. The sample consisted of peripheral blood. This receptor was taken from a woman aged 25 to 39 who had recovered from COVID-19. V usage is TRBV7-2 and J usage is TRBJ2-1; 7 bases match TRBD2. The CDR3 is CASSLAGGSNNEQFF. The CDR3 bases are TGTGCCAGCAGCTTAGCGGGGGGGTCAAACAATGAGCAGTTCTTC.